Listed below are T cell receptor beta chains from one sample, sequenced in a study of CXCR3-negative and CXCR3-positive naive CD8 T cells. TCRdb reprocessed the 5' RACE reads, keeping one entry per CDR3 protein, no DNA. The sample table includes tens of thousands of distinct CDR3 sequences. Sequencing input: naive CXCR3- CD8+ T cells from blood. Every receptor here comes from a human donor in good health. Some clones in this sample may be carry-over from other donors' samples. CDR3s include the opening cysteine and the closing phenylalanine or tryptophan. Each record gives: V gene, CDR3 length, clone size, J gene, CDR3 protein. Expanded clones get a size class; other rows say once, few or many, or leave the size out.

>TRBV29-1|11|NA|TRBJ1-1
CSVGLDTEAFF
>TRBV5-8|19|NA|TRBJ1-3
CASSLRPGIRTRIGNTIYF
>TRBV29-1|11|NA|TRBJ2-1
CSVSGDNEQFF
>TRBV12-3/TRBV12-4|11|NA|TRBJ2-1
CASSSIDEQFF
>TRBV20-1|14|NA|TRBJ2-1
CSANPSGDYNEQFF
>TRBV10-3|15|NA|TRBJ2-4
CAISDPREAKNIQYF
>TRBV6-6|16|NA|TRBJ2-1
CASSATSGRERNEQFF
>TRBV6-4|14|NA|TRBJ1-1
CASSDGGWGTEAFF
>TRBV12-3/TRBV12-4|16|NA|TRBJ2-7
CASRNVTGGFFYEQYF
>TRBV29-1|14|NA|TRBJ2-5
CSDGGGLTQETQYF
>TRBV2|15|NA|TRBJ2-7
CASSESGGRTYEQYF
>TRBV4-2|16|NA|TRBJ2-7
CASSQDRAFSSYEQYF
>TRBV4-1|15|NA|TRBJ1-1
CASSQEWVMNTEAFF
>TRBV29-1|12|NA|TRBJ2-3
CSVETRTDTQYF
>TRBV7-9|13|NA|TRBJ2-5
CASSSGTEETQYF
>TRBV7-9|12|NA|TRBJ1-5
CASSPRDQPQHF
>TRBV25-1|15|NA|TRBJ2-7
CASSESLGTFHEQYF
>TRBV4-1|18|NA|TRBJ2-5
CASSLTNLPGQGYETQYF
>TRBV5-1|12|NA|TRBJ1-2
CASSYDSYGYTF
>TRBV5-6|13|NA|TRBJ2-7
CASSFSGSHEQYF
>TRBV25-1|13|NA|TRBJ2-6
CASSDSGANVLTF
>TRBV20-1|16|NA|TRBJ1-5
CSARAPKGISNQPQHF
>TRBV20-1|13|NA|TRBJ1-5
CSASSVSNQPQHF
>TRBV6-2/TRBV6-3|14|medium-sized|TRBJ1-1
CASSFVRRDTEAFF
>TRBV25-1|15|NA|TRBJ2-7
CASSEFVSSGTNIHF
>TRBV29-1|18|NA|TRBJ2-5
CSFFEGSTSGGLGETQYF
>TRBV13|13|NA|TRBJ2-5
CASSLGRQRTQYF
>TRBV27|16|NA|TRBJ2-7
CASSLKGQGVFYEQYF
>TRBV27|17|NA|TRBJ1-1
CASSSDRSIHMNTEAFF
>TRBV28|14|NA|TRBJ2-7
CASSLGDRVNEQYF
>TRBV29-1|13|NA|TRBJ2-2
CSGRQGITGELFF
>TRBV28|14|NA|TRBJ2-3
CASSTTGYTDTQYF